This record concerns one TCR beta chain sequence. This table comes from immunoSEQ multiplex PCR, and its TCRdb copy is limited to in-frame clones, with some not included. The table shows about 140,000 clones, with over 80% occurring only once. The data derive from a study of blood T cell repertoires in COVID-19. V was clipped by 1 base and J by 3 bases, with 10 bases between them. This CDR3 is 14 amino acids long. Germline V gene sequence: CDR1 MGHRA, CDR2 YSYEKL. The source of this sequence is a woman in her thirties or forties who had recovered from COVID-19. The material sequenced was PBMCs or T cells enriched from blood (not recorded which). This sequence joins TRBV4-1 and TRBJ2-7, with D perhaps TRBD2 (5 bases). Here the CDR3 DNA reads TGCGCCAGCAGCCAAGGAATCGGGAACTACGAGCAGTACTTC. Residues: CASSQGIGNYEQYF.